This entry is about one T cell receptor beta chain. Its target is not known. These data are taken from a study of CD4 T cells in relation to SARS-CoV-2 and coronaviruses. At the level of the study: Convalescent patients had median age roughly 37 years, range roughly 21 to 75. Study results and caveats: SARS-CoV-2-driven expansion was significantly weaker in crossreactive than monoreactive clones. Samples before the pandemic and after infection were not matched within any donor.

V was shortened by 0 bases and J by 8 bases, with 8 bases between the two germline ends. CDR1 is MNHEY and CDR2 is SVGAGI in the germline V gene. This CDR3 spans 13 amino acids. Clones were read by immunoSEQ multiplex PCR, and TCRdb kept only the in-frame ones, dropping some. The sample has about 56,000 clones, roughly nine tenths seen once. The chain joins TRBV6-5 to TRBJ2-1, with D maybe TRBD1 (5 bases). The source is an adult with COVID-19. The sample was naive CD4+ T cells from PBMCs. As to subset: naive CD4+ T cells isolated by negative enrichment. The CDR3 loop is CASSYSLGHEQFF. DNA for the CDR3: TGTGCCAGCAGTTACTCTCTGGGGCATGAGCAGTTCTTC.